The rows below give T cell receptor beta chains drawn from one sample of a study of T cells in Graves' hyperthyroidism and ophthalmopathy. Using its own MiXCR run on the multiplex PCR reads, TCRdb lists one record per CDR3 protein. The profile shows 400,000 to 500,000 distinct CDR3 sequences, approximately 15% of them singletons. Sequenced: blood. These receptors all come from a woman aged 18-29 years with Graves' hyperthyroidism. The CDR3 runs from the conserved cysteine through the conserved F or W. The D gene is left open where the match is weak. Part of the rows lack a size; the others show once, few, many or a class for expanded clones.

V	J	D	size	DNA	CDR3
TRBV7-6	TRBJ2-7	.	many	TGTGCCAGCAGCTTAGAACCTCGGGGCGAGCAGTACTTC	CASSLEPRGEQYF
TRBV10-1	TRBJ2-6	.	few	TGCGCCAGCAGCACACTCCCTAGAGAACCTGGGGCCAACGTCCTGACTTTC	CASSTLPREPGANVLTF
TRBV6-2/TRBV6-3	TRBJ2-7	TRBD1	.	TGTGCCAGCGAACCAGGGGGCTCGGTCCCCTACGAGCAGTACTTC	CASEPGGSVPYEQYF
TRBV12-3/TRBV12-4	TRBJ2-7	TRBD1	.	TGTGCCAGCAGTCGGACAGGGATCCACGAGCAGTACTTC	CASSRTGIHEQYF
TRBV7-9	TRBJ1-4	TRBD1	many	TGTGCCAGCAGCCCCGGGACAGGGGAGGAAAAACTGTTTTTT	CASSPGTGEEKLFF
TRBV7-9	TRBJ2-1	TRBD1	.	TGTGCCAGCAGCTCAATCGGGACAGGGGGATCTGAGCAGTTCTTC	CASSSIGTGGSEQFF
TRBV28	TRBJ1-4	.	many	TGTGCCAGCAGGTCTGAAAAACTGTTTTTT	CASRSEKLFF
TRBV12-3/TRBV12-4	TRBJ2-3	TRBD2	many	TGTGCCAGCAGTTCGACTAGCGGGAGTCGGGCAGATACGCAGTATTTT	CASSSTSGSRADTQYF
TRBV19	TRBJ2-7	TRBD1	.	TGTGCCAGCGGCCGGGACAGGGGTAACGAGCAGTACTTC	CASGRDRGNEQYF
TRBV28	TRBJ2-5	TRBD1	.	TGTGCCGGCAGACAGGGGGCTACAGAGACCCAGTACTTC	CAGRQGATETQYF
TRBV4-1	TRBJ2-3	TRBD2	many	TGCGCCAGCAGAGATAGCGGGAGACGGACAGATACGCAGTATTTT	CASRDSGRRTDTQYF
TRBV7-3	TRBJ2-7	.	few	TGTGCCAGCAGCGAGGGCGGGGTCGGCTACGAGCAGTACTTC	CASSEGGVGYEQYF
TRBV12-3/TRBV12-4	TRBJ1-2	.	.	TGTGCCAGCAGCCCACACCGGCAGGATGGCTACACCTTC	CASSPHRQDGYTF
TRBV7-2	TRBJ2-4	.	many	TGTGCCAGCAGCTCACAGGGCCAACTAGCCAAAAACATTCAGTACTTC	CASSSQGQLAKNIQYF
TRBV30	TRBJ1-5	.	few	TGTGCCTGGAGAGTTTTCCATCCATATAGCAATCAGCCCCAGCATTTT	CAWRVFHPYSNQPQHF
TRBV28	TRBJ2-7	TRBD1	many	TGTGCCAGCAGTTTACCAGGGGGCTACGAGCAGTACTTC	CASSLPGGYEQYF
TRBV20-1	TRBJ2-7	.	.	TGCAGTGCTAGAGGAACCTGGACATTTAGCTGGTACGAGCAGTACTTC	CSARGTWTFSWYEQYF
TRBV12-3/TRBV12-4	TRBJ2-7	TRBD2	many	TGTGCCAGTACCCTAGCGGGAGAAGGTTACGAGCAGTACTTC	CASTLAGEGYEQYF
TRBV10-3	TRBJ2-7	.	few	TGTGCCATCAGTGAATTAGCCTACGAGCAGTACTTC	CAISELAYEQYF
TRBV5-5	TRBJ2-6	.	.	TGTGCCAGCAGCTGGAATCCACGTTTCTCTGGGGCCAACGTCCTGACTTTC	CASSWNPRFSGANVLTF
TRBV7-3	TRBJ2-3	.	many	TGTGCCAGCAGCTTAGGAGTTACAGATACGCAGTATTTT	CASSLGVTDTQYF
TRBV28	TRBJ2-7	TRBD2	many	TGTGCCAGCAGCCTTCTAGCGGGAGCATACGAGCAGTACTTC	CASSLLAGAYEQYF
TRBV6-2/TRBV6-3	TRBJ2-1	TRBD2	.	TGTGCCAGCTACAACCTCGGGACTAGCGGGAGTTATGAGCAGTTCTTC	CASYNLGTSGSYEQFF
TRBV2	TRBJ2-1	.	few	TGTGCCAGCAGTCCCCAGAGCCGGCGGGACACTCCGTTCTTC	CASSPQSRRDTPFF
TRBV20-1	TRBJ2-1	TRBD2	.	TGCAGTGCGAGGGGACTAGCGGGTACAAATGAGCAGTTCTTC	CSARGLAGTNEQFF
TRBV3-1	TRBJ2-5	.	few	TGTGCCAGCAGCCCCGACCTTACACGAGAGGAGACCCAGTACTTC	CASSPDLTREETQYF
TRBV11-2	TRBJ1-4	.	.	TGTGCCAGCAGTCTCCCCCTAGGAGCTGGTAATGAAAAACTGTTTTTT	CASSLPLGAGNEKLFF
TRBV11-1	TRBJ1-5	TRBD1	.	TGTGCCAGCAGCCAAGGACAGGGCTTGAAGCAGCCCCAGCATTTT	CASSQGQGLKQPQHF
TRBV18	TRBJ2-3	.	many	TGTGCCAGCTCACCACCGGGCGGAACAGATACGCAGTATTTT	CASSPPGGTDTQYF
TRBV30	TRBJ2-3	.	many	TGTGCCTGGAGTCAGGGGCCGGGCACAGATACGCAGTATTTT	CAWSQGPGTDTQYF
TRBV30	TRBJ2-7	.	many	TGTGCCTGGAGTGGTGGCCTACCTCGTTCCTACGAGCAGTACTTC	CAWSGGLPRSYEQYF
TRBV6-2/TRBV6-3	TRBJ1-2	TRBD1	many	TGTGCCAGCAGTTCGGACAGGGAGGGAGGTGGAAGCTACACCTTC	CASSSDREGGGSYTF
TRBV7-3	TRBJ1-1	.	.	TGTGCCAGCAGCACCCACGGGCTGAACACTGAAGCTTTCTTT	CASSTHGLNTEAFF
TRBV4-2	TRBJ2-2	.	few	TGTGCCAGCAGCCAAGATTCCGGGAGAGGTACCGGGGAGCTGTTTTTT	CASSQDSGRGTGELFF
TRBV10-3	TRBJ2-3	.	many	TGTGCCATCAGCTCACGTGGGGCAGAAGATACGCAGTATTTT	CAISSRGAEDTQYF
TRBV2	TRBJ2-7	.	many	TGTGCCAGCATGAAGGACACGGACTACGAGCAGTACTTC	CASMKDTDYEQYF
TRBV29-1	TRBJ2-1	.	many	TGCAGCGTTGATACCACGGGAGCTTCCTACAATGAGCAGTTCTTC	CSVDTTGASYNEQFF
TRBV7-8	TRBJ2-1	TRBD2	many	TGTGCCAGCAGCGTTACGGGGACTAGCGGGTTGAGCTCCTACAATGAGCAGTTCTTC	CASSVTGTSGLSSYNEQFF
TRBV19	TRBJ2-1	TRBD1	.	TGTGCCAGTAACTATGGACAGGCGGGCAATGAGCAGTTCTTC	CASNYGQAGNEQFF
TRBV30	TRBJ2-2	TRBD2	many	TGTGCCTGGAGTGTACTAGCGGGAGGGCTTACCGGGGAGCTGTTTTTT	CAWSVLAGGLTGELFF
TRBV6-1	TRBJ2-7	.	many	TGTGCCAGCAGTGAGACTGATAGGTACGAGCAGTACTTC	CASSETDRYEQYF